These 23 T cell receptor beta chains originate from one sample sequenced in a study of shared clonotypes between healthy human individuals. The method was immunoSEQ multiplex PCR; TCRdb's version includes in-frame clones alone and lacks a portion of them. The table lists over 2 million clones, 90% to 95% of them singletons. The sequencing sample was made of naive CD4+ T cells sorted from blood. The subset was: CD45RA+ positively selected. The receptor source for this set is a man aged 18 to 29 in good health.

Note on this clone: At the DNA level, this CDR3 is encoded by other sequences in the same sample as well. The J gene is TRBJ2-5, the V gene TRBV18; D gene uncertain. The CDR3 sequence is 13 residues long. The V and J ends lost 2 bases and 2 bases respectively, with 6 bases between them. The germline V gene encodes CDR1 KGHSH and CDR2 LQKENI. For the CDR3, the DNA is TGTGCCAGCTCACCAGGGATACAAGAGACCCAGTACTTC. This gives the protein CASSPGIQETQYF.

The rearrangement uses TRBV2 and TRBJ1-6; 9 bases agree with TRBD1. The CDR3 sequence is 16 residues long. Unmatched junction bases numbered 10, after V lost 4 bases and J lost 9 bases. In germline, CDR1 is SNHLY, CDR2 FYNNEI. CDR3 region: CASSGGEGQGGSPLHF. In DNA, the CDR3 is TGTGCCAGCAGTGGAGGCGAGGGACAGGGAGGTTCACCCCTCCACTTT.

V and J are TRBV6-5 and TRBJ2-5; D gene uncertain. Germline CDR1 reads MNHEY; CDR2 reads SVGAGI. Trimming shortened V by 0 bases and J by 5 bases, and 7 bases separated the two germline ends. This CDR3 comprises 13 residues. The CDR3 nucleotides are TGTGCCAGCAGTTACTCGGTCAGGGAGACCCAGTACTTC. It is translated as CASSYSVRETQYF.

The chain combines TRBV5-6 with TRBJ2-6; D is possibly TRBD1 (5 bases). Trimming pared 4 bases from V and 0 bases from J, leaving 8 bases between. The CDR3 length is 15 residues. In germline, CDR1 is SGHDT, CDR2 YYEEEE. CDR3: CASSPDISGANVLTF. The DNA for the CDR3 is TGTGCCAGCAGCCCGGACATCTCTGGGGCCAACGTCCTGACTTTC.

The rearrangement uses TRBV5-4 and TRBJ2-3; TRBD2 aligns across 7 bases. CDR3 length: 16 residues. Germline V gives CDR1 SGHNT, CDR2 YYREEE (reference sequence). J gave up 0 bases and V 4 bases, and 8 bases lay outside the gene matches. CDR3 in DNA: TGTGCCAGCAGCCACCAACTAGCGTCTAGCACAGATACGCAGTATTTT. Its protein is CASSHQLASSTDTQYF.

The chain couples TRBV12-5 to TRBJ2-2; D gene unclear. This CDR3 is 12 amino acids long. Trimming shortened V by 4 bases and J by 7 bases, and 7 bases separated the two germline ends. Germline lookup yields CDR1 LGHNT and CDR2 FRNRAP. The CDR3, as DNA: TGTGCTAGTGGTTCCCCACTCGGGGAGCTGTTTTTT. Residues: CASGSPLGELFF.

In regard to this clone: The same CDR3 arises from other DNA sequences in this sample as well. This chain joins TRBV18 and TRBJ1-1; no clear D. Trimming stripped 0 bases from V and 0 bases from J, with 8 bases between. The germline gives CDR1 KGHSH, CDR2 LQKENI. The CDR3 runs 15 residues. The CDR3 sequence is CASSPPRVMNTEAFF. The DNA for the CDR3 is TGTGCCAGCTCACCACCAAGAGTCATGAACACTGAAGCTTTCTTT.

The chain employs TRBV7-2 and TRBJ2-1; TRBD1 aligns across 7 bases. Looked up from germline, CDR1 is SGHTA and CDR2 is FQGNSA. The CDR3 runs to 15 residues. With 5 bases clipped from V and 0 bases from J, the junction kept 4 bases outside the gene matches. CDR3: CASSQQGSSYNEQFF. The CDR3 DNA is TGTGCCAGCAGCCAACAGGGGAGCTCCTACAATGAGCAGTTCTTC. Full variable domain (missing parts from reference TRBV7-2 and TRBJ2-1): GAGVSQSPSNKVTEKGKDVELRCDPISGHTALYWYRQSLGQGLEFLIYFQGNSAPDKSGLPSDRFSAERTGGSVSTLTIQRTQQEDSAVYLCASSQQGSSYNEQFFGPGTRLTVL.

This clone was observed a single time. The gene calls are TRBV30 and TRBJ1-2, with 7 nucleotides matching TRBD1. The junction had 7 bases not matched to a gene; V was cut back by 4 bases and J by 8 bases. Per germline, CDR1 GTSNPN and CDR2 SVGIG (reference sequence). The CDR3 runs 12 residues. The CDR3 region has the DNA TGTGCCTGGAACGAGGGGGCGGAGGGCTACACCTTC. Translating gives CAWNEGAEGYTF.

The CDR3 DNA reads TGTGCCAGAAGCTTAGGACGGCCAGTGAGCACTGAAGCTTTCTTT. Translated: CARSLGRPVSTEAFF. The J gene is TRBJ1-1, the V gene TRBV5-3; D is ambiguous. TRBV5-3 carries the ORF label, with uncertain function. V gave up 2 bases and J gave up 4 bases, with 15 bases separating them. This CDR3 is 15 amino acids long.

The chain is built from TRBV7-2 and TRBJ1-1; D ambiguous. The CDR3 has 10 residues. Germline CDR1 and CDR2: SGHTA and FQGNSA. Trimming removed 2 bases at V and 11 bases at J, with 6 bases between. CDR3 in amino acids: CASSLKGAFF. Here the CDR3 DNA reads TGTGCCAGCAGCTTAAAAGGCGCTTTCTTT.

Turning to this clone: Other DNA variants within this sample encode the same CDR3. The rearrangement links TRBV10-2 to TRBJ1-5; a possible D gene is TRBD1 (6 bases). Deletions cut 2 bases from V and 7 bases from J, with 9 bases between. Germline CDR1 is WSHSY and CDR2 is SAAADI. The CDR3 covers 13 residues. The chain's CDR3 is CASSEGGGQPQHF. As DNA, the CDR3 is TGCGCCAGCAGTGAGGGAGGGGGGCAGCCCCAGCATTTT.

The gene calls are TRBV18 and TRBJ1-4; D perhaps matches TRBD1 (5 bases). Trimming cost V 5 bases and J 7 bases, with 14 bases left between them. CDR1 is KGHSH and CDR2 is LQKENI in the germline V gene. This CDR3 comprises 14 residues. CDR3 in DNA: TGTGCCAGCTCAGCGGACATGAGGGGTGAAAAACTGTTTTTT. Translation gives CASSADMRGEKLFF. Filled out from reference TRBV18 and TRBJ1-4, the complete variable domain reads NAGVMQNPRHLVRRRGQEARLRCSPMKGHSHVYWYRQLPEEGLKFMVYLQKENIIDESGMPKERFSAEFPKEGPSILRIQQVVRGDSAAYFCASSADMRGEKLFFGSGTQLSVL.

The CDR3 bases are TGTGCCAGCGACGCGGTAGGAAAAGCTTTCTTT. It is translated as CASDAVGKAFF. This chain connects TRBV7-9 to TRBJ1-1, with D hard to call. V was pared by 8 bases and J by 9 bases, with 13 bases between. The CDR3 consists of 11 residues. Germline assignment: CDR1 SEHNR and CDR2 FQNEAQ (reference sequence).

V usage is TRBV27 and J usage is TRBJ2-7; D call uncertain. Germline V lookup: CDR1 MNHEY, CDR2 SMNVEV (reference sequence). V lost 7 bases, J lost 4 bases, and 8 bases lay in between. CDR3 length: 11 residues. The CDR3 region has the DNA TGTGCCAGCAAGTGGGGTTACGAGCAGTACTTC. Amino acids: CASKWGYEQYF.

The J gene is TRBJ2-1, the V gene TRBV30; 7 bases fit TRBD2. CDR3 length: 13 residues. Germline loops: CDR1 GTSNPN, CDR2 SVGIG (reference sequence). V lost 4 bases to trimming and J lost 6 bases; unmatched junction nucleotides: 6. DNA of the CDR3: TGTGCCTGGACGCCGGGAGGATCCAATGAGCAGTTCTTC. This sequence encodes CAWTPGGSNEQFF. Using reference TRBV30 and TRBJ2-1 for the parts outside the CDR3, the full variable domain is SQTIHQWPATLVQPVGSPLSLECTVEGTSNPNLYWYRQAAGRGLQLLFYSVGIGQISSEVPQNLSASRPQDRQFILSSKKLLLSDSGFYLCAWTPGGSNEQFFGPGTRLTVL.

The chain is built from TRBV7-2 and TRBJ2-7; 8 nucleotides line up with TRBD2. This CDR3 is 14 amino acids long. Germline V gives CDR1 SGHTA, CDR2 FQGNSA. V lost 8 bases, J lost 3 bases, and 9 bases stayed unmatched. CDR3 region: CASSREGQGYEQYF. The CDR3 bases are TGTGCCAGCTCACGGGAGGGGCAGGGCTACGAGCAGTACTTC.

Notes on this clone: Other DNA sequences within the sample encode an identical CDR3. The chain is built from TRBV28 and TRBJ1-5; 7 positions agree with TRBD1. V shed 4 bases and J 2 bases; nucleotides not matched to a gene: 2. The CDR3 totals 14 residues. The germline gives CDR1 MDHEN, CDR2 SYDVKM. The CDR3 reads CASSSTGGNQPQHF. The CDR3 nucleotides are TGTGCCAGCAGTTCTACAGGGGGCAATCAGCCCCAGCATTTT.

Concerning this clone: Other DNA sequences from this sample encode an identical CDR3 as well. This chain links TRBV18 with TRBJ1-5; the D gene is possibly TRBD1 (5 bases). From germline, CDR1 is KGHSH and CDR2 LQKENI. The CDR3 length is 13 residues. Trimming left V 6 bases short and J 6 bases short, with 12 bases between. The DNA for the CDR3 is TGTGCCAGCTCCCCGGGGGGGGGTCAGCCCCAGCATTTT. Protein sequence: CASSPGGGQPQHF.

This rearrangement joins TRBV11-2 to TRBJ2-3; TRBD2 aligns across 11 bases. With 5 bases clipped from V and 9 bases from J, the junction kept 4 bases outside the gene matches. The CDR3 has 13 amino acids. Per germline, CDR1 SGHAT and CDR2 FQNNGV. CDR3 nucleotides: TGTGCCAGCAGCACGGGACTAGCGGAGACGCAGTATTTT. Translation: CASSTGLAETQYF.

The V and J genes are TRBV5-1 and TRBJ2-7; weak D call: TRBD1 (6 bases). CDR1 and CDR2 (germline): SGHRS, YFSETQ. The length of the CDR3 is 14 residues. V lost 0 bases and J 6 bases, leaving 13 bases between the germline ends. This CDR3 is CASSLVGGESEQYF. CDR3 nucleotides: TGCGCCAGCAGCTTGGTTGGGGGCGAAAGCGAGCAGTACTTC.

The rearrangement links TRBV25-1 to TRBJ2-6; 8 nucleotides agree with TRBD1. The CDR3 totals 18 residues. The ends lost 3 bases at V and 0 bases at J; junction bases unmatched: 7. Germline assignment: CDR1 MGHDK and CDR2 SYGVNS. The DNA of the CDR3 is TGTGCCAGCAGTGAGGGACAGGATTCCCTCTCTGGGGCCAACGTCCTGACTTTC. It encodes CASSEGQDSLSGANVLTF.

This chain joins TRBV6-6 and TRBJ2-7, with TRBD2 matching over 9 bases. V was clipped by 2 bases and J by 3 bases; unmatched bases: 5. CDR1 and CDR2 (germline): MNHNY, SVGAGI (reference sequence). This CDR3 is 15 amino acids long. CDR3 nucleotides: TGTGCCAGCAGTTACGATGGCGGGGGGGGCTACGAGCAGTACTTC. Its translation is CASSYDGGGGYEQYF.